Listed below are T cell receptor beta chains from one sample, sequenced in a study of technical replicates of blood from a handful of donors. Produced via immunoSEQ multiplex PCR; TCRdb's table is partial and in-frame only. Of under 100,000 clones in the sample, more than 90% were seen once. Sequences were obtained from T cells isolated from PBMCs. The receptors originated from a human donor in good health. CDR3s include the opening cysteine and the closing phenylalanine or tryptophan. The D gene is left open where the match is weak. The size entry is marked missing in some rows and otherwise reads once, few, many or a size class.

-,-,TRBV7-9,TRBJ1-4,TGTGCCAGCAGCTCCCCGGGGTCAGTTCCTAATGAAAAACTGTTTTTT,CASSSPGSVPNEKLFF
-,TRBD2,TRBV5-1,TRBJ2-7,TGCGCCAGCAGCTTAAACGGGAGGGCCTTCTACGAGCAGTACTTC,CASSLNGRAFYEQYF
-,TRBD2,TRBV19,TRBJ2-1,TGTGCCAGTAGTATGACTAGCTGGATCGACAATGAGCAGTTCTTC,CASSMTSWIDNEQFF
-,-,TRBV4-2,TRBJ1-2,TGTGCCAGCAGCCAACACAGACAGGAGGATGGCTACACCTTC,CASSQHRQEDGYTF
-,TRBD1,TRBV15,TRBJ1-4,TGTGCCACCAGCAGAGGTGTACAGGGGGCGCTTGAAAAACTGTTTTTT,CATSRGVQGALEKLFF
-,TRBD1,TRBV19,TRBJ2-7,TGTGCCAGTAGTAAGGACAGGGTCCACGAGCAGTACTTC,CASSKDRVHEQYF
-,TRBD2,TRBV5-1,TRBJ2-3,TGCGCCAGCAGCCAGCGGGGGGGGAGCACAGATACGCAGTATTTT,CASSQRGGSTDTQYF
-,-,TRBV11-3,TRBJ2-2,TGTGCCAGCAGCTTAAGATCTTGGTTGGCAGGGACTGATACCGGGGAGCTGTTTTTT,CASSLRSWLAGTDTGELFF
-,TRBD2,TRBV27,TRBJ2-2,TGTGCCAGCAGTCCCCACGTCGGGGGGATGGTCGGGGAGCTGTTTTTT,CASSPHVGGMVGELFF
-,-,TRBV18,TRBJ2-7,TGTGCCAGCTCGCCCCCCACAGCCTACGAGCAGTACTTC,CASSPPTAYEQYF
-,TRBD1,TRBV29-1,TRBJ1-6,TGCAGCGTTGTGAGACAGGGTGAAAATTCACCCCTCCACTTT,CSVVRQGENSPLHF
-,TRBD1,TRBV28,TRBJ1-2,TGTGCCAGCAGTTTATGGCGTGAGGGGGCTAAAGCTAACTATGGCTACACCTTC,CASSLWREGAKANYGYTF
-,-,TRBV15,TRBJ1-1,TGTGCCACCAGCAGAGAGGGGGGGCTCGCCACTGAAGCTTTCTTT,CATSREGGLATEAFF
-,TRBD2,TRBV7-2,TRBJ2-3,TGTGCCAGCAGCATACGACTAGCGGGAGTGGGGCGTACGCAGTATTTT,CASSIRLAGVGRTQYF
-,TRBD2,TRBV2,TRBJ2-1,TGTGCCAGCAGGCCGGGGCGGGGGAACTACAATGAGCAGTTCTTC,CASRPGRGNYNEQFF
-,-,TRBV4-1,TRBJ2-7,TGCGCCAGCAGCCCTTCAGTAACAGGGTCTCCCTCCCGGCTTTCCTTC,CASSPSVTGSPSRLSF
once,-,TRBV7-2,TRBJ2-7,TGTGCCAGCAGCGCCACGAGGACAGGAGGGGAGCAGTACTTC,CASSATRTGGEQYF
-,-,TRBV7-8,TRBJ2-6,TGTGCCAGCAGCCCACACCCAGGGACTTTCTCTGGGGCCAACGTCCTGACTTTC,CASSPHPGTFSGANVLTF
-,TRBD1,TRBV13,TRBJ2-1,TGTGCCAGCAGCCCGGACAGGGGCGACTACAATGAGCAGTTCTTC,CASSPDRGDYNEQFF
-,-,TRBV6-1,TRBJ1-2,TGTGCCAGCAGTGAGGTGGAGCCCCTAACTAGTTCAGGCTACACCTTC,CASSEVEPLTSSGYTF
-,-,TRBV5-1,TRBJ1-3,TGCGCCAGCAGCTCGATGGGACACCCGAGCTCTGGAAACACCATATATTTT,CASSSMGHPSSGNTIYF
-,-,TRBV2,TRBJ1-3,TGTGCCAGCAGGGACCCCACAGGGCCCTCTGGAAACACCATATATTTT,CASRDPTGPSGNTIYF
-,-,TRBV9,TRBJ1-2,TGTGCCAGCAGCGTTGGACACCCCCTCGGAGGCTACACCTTC,CASSVGHPLGGYTF
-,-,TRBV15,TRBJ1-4,TGTGCCACCACCCGAGGGATAGGAGAAAAACTGTTTTTT,CATTRGIGEKLFF
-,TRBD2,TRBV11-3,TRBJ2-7,TGTGCCAGCCGGGGGGGAGCGTACGAGCAGTACTTC,CASRGGAYEQYF
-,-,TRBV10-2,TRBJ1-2,TGCGCCAGCAGTGAGGTGGCAGAAACTAACTATGGCTACACCTTC,CASSEVAETNYGYTF
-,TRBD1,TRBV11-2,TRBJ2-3,TGTGCCAGCAGATTAAGGACAGGGAGTTTACGAAATACGCAGTATTTT,CASRLRTGSLRNTQYF
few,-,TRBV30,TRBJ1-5,TGTGCCTGGAGTGCGAGGGGAGGTAATCAGCCCCAGCATTTT,CAWSARGGNQPQHF
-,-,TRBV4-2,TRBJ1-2,TGTGCCAGCAGCCAAGACGGACTGTTTGTAGATGGCTACACCTTC,CASSQDGLFVDGYTF
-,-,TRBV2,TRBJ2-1,TGTGCCAGCAGTGAAAAGGAGGGACCAGGACGGCCCTACAATGAGCAGTTCTTC,CASSEKEGPGRPYNEQFF
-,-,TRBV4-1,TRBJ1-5,TGCGCCAGCAGCCAAGCAGAAAATCAGCCCCAGCATTTT,CASSQAENQPQHF
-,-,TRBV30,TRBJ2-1,TGTGCCTGGAGTAGGGGGGGGGCCGTGGAGCAGTTCTTC,CAWSRGGAVEQFF
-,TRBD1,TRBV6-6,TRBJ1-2,TGTGCCAGCAGTCCGAGACAGGGGGCCTCTGGCTACACCTTC,CASSPRQGASGYTF
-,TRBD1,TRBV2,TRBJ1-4,TGTGCCAGCAGTGTGAGGGGGCGCGAACTGTTTTTT,CASSVRGRELFF
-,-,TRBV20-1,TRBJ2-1,TGCAGTGCTACCTACTACAATGAGCAGTTCTTC,CSATYYNEQFF
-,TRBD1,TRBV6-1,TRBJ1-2,TGTGCCAGCAGTGAAGCCCCAGACAGGGGGCATGGCTACACCTTC,CASSEAPDRGHGYTF
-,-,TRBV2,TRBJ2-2,TGTGCCAGCAAGGCTAGCACCGGGGAGCTGTTTTTT,CASKASTGELFF
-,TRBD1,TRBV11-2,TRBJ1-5,TGTGCCAGCAAAGCCGCAGGGGGCGGTCAGCCCCAGCATTTT,CASKAAGGGQPQHF
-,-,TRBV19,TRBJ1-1,TGTGCCAGTAGTCCGGATCCACCCGGGGGAACTGAAGCTTTCTTT,CASSPDPPGGTEAFF
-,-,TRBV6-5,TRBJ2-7,TGTGCCACCTTAGGACAGTCGGCCTACGAGCAGTACTTC,CATLGQSAYEQYF
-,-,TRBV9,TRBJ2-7,TGTGCCAGCAGCGTAGGCGGACAACATCAGCAGTACTTC,CASSVGGQHQQYF
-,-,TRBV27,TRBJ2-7,TGTGCCAGCAGCTTATCTTTGGGGGGCTACGAGCAGTACTTC,CASSLSLGGYEQYF
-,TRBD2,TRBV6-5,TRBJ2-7,TGTGCCAGCAGTCTTCTAGCGGGGGGCTCCTACGAGCAGTACTTC,CASSLLAGGSYEQYF
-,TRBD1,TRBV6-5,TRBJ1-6,TGTGCCAGCAGCTGGGACAGGGAGTCACCCCTCCACTTT,CASSWDRESPLHF
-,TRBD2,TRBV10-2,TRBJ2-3,TGCGCCAGCAGAGTAGCGGGAGGTGTGGGAGATACGCAGTATTTT,CASRVAGGVGDTQYF
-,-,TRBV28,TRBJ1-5,TGTGCCAGCAGTTTATACCCAGGGGTTTGGGATCAGCCCCAGCATTTT,CASSLYPGVWDQPQHF
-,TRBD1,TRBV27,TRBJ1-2,TGTGCCAGCAGTTTCCACGGACAGGGAATTCACTATGGCTACACCTTC,CASSFHGQGIHYGYTF
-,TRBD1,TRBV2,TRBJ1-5,TGTGCCAGCGACAGGGAGCGCAATCAGCCCCAGCATTTT,CASDRERNQPQHF
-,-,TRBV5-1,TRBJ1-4,TGCGCCAGCAGCTTGTCGCAGTCGAATGAAAAACTGTTTTTT,CASSLSQSNEKLFF